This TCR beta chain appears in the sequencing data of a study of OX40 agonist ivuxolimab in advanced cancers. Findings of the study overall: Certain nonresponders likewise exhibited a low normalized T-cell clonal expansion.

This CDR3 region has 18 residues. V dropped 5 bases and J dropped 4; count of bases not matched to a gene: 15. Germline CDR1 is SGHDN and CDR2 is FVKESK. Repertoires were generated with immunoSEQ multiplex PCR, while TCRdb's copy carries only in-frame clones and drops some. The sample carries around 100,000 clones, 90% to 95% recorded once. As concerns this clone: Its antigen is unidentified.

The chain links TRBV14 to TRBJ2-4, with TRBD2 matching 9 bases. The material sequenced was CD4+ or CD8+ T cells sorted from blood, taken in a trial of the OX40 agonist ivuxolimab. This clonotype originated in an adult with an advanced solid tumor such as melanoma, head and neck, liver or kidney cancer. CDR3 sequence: CASSSPLGLAGQKNIQYF. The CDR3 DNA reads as TGTGCCAGCAGCTCCCCCCTCGGGCTAGCGGGGCAGAAAAACATTCAGTACTTC.